The entry below describes one TCR beta chain. Its cognate antigen is unknown. This sample was included in a study of graft-versus-host responses after intestinal transplantation. Study-wide context: Every recipient underwent anti-thymocyte globulin induction, then tacrolimus and steroids for 2 to 3 years. The study, taken as a whole, reports: Researchers found peak circulating GvH clone levels linked to early post-transplant HvG declines. Investigators detected GvH clones in recipient marrow, with some emerging earlier in ileum or blood.

Data came from immunoSEQ multiplex PCR; TCRdb stores just in-frame clones and leaves some out. The table has tens of thousands of clones, roughly 91% seen once; the top ten hold approximately 0.1%. The junction had 11 bases not matched to a gene; V was cut back by 6 bases and J by 4 bases. This CDR3 has 15 amino acids. Germline loops: CDR1 SNHLY, CDR2 FYNNEI. This material consisted of unstimulated CD4+ T cells sorted from spleen or lymph node cells, taken before intestinal transplant. This chain joins TRBV2 and TRBJ1-2, with 7 bases lining up with TRBD1. This TCR was recovered from a human donor who received an intestinal transplant. The CDR3 here is CASRGDRAASYGYTF. CDR3 bases: TGTGCCAGCAGGGGCGACAGGGCCGCGTCCTATGGCTACACCTTC.